This TCR beta chain is from a study of a mutant IDH1 vaccine in newly diagnosed glioma (dated by TCRdb to about 2021). A note on the overall study: Vaccination was initiated 4-6 weeks after radiotherapy alone, or concurrently with temozolomide cycles in the chemotherapy-containing groups. The roughly 34 treated patients were approximately 60% male and approximately 40% female, with a mean age of approximately 38 years. Before enrollment, most patients had been given radiochemotherapy with temozolomide as standard therapy, while the rest had received either radiotherapy alone or temozolomide alone. The week-35 safety follow-up was designated visit V12, and the week-47 end of study was designated visit V13. Peripheral blood was collected at six visits: V03 (baseline), V05, V07, V10, V12 and V13. Longitudinal TCRB deep sequencing was done for some 26 treated patients, wherever samples were available for exploratory analyses.

Notes on this clone: Its cognate antigen has yet to be identified. Qualities for individual bases were not recorded, and no much larger clone is one base off.

The library was built by means of the immunoSEQ multiplex PCR assay. Following the manufacturer's protocol, the hsTCRB Kit was used to amplify rearranged TCR beta chain sequences. Sequencing of TCRB libraries was carried out on an Illumina MiSeq. In the source study's methods: Demultiplexing, trimming and gene mapping were performed with the kit vendor's proprietary platform. TCRdb carries this immuneACCESS record with in-frame sequences only. Its versions omit some clonotypes, under half of them owing to an unresolved V gene in the studies checked, with the rest unexplained. V, J and clone size are taken as reported in that table, and D and trimming were inferred from the DNA itself. Recorded for this sample are around 50,000 clones; about two thirds of them occurred a single time. 4% to 6% of the sample goes to the ten largest clones. Per the publication, the time point label means: week 47, end of study. Each vaccine dose was 300 ug of a 20-mer mutant IDH1 peptide in Montanide, given subcutaneously with topical imiquimod. Across visits V03 through V10, patients got a total of eight vaccinations, given in weeks 1, 3, 5, 7, 11, 15, 19 and 23. Newly diagnosed WHO grade 3 or 4 IDH1-mutant astrocytomas showing loss of nuclear ATRX were present in the donors. The samples were drawn from NOA16, a multicentre, single-arm, open-label phase I trial in Germany that tested a mutant IDH1 peptide vaccine in humans for the first time. Genomic DNA for TCRB sequencing was extracted from EDTA blood using the DNeasy Blood and Tissue Kit.

Overall results and qualifications from the work: Across multiple MHC alleles, vaccine-induced immune responses were seen in nearly 95% of patients. PBMC samples for TCRB deep sequencing were selected based on availability. According to the authors, sample limitations meant that analyses of patient blood samples could not be reproduced. Pseudoprogression appeared unrelated to alterations in the top peripheral T cell clonotypes detected by TCRB sequencing.

Looking up the germline V gene yields CDR1 KGHSH and CDR2 LQKENI. Trimming at the junction amounts to 3 bases on V and 4 bases on J, and the germline ends lie 19 bases apart. From the cysteine up to the phenylalanine, the CDR3 has a length of 17 residues. The kept DNA is CDR3 alone, 51 bases in frame from the first base. The sequence derives from a man in his forties with glioma. Some clones in this sample may be carry-over from other donors' samples. Material: peripheral blood mononuclear cells (PBMCs), obtained from a glioma patient whose treatment included an IDH1 peptide vaccine. The rearranged segments are TRBV18 and TRBJ1-3, and perhaps TRBD1 as D gene, on 6 matching bases. The encoded CDR3 is CASSPSLVTTGGNTIYF. The DNA sequence is given as TGTGCCAGCTCACCGTCCCTTGTTACGACAGGCGGAAACACCATATATTTT. With the portions outside the CDR3 filled from the reference TRBV18 and TRBJ1-3 genes, the complete variable region becomes NAGVMQNPRHLVRRRGQEARLRCSPMKGHSHVYWYRQLPEEGLKFMVYLQKENIIDESGMPKERFSAEFPKEGPSILRIQQVVRGDSAAYFCASSPSLVTTGGNTIYFGEGSWLTVV.